Following are 20 T cell receptor beta chains from one sample sequenced in a study of T cell repertoires in cytomegalovirus infection. No cognate antigen is known for these TCRs. TCRdb re-analysed the reads in MiXCR, keeping a single row per CDR3 protein. Of roughly 990,000 distinct CDR3 sequences listed, around 32% are singletons. The sequenced sample was cultured CD8+ T cells from PBMCs, obtained from culture after CMV antigen stimulation. These receptor sequences come from a human donor in good health (CMV status not recorded). Some clones in this sample may be carry-over from other donors' samples.

CDR3 bases: TGTGCTAGTGGTTTGGTAACGGTCATCGAGCAGTACGTC. Its translation is CASGLVTVIEQYV. The chain carries TRBV12-5 and TRBJ2-7; no firm D call. Trimming took off 0 bases at V and 6 bases at J, with 9 bases between the two ends. Germline V gene sequence: CDR1 LGHNT, CDR2 FRNRAP. This CDR3 comprises 13 residues.

The chain has TRBV10-3 and TRBJ2-1, with 8 bases aligning to TRBD1. Losses at the gene ends were 4 bases for V and 8 bases for J; bases not matched to a gene: 10. The CDR3 totals 15 residues. Germline V lookup: CDR1 ENHRY, CDR2 SYGVKD. The DNA for the CDR3 is TGTGCCATCAGTGGGTACCAGGGGGCGATGGATGAGCAGTTCTTC. This encodes CAISGYQGAMDEQFF.

V is TRBV27 and J is TRBJ2-7; 7 bases align to TRBD2. The CDR3 sequence is 14 residues long. V was clipped by 2 bases and J by 7 bases; unmatched bases: 8. Germline V gives CDR1 MNHEY, CDR2 SMNVEV (reference sequence). The CDR3 DNA reads as TGTGCCAGCAGTTTAAGTAATGGGGGGGAAGAGCAGTACTTC. Amino acid sequence: CASSLSNGGEEQYF.

This clonotype was observed once. The junction departs from the called germline gene at one end, perhaps through a read error. The chain carries TRBV7-9 and TRBJ2-1; TRBD1 matches 7 bases. The CDR3 is 16 residues long. In germline, CDR1 is SEHNR, CDR2 FQNEAQ (reference sequence). The chain's CDR3 is CASGLELEGARNEQFF. CDR3 nucleotides: TGTGCCAGCGGCTTAGAGTTAGAGGGGGCAAGGAATGAGCAGTTCTTC.

This clonotype has just a few counts. V gene TRBV2 combines with J gene TRBJ1-5; no reliable D call. Trimming stripped 3 bases from V and 0 bases from J, with 18 bases between. CDR1 is SNHLY, CDR2 FYNNEI, per germline. This CDR3 region has 18 residues. The CDR3 DNA reads as TGTGCCAGCAGTGAGAGCAGGTCTAGGTTCGATAGCAATCAGCCCCAGCATTTT. This encodes CASSESRSRFDSNQPQHF.

V gene TRBV20-1 combines with J gene TRBJ1-1; perhaps TRBD1 as D (5 bases). The CDR3 sequence is 13 residues long. Germline V gene data show CDR1 as DFQATT and CDR2 as SNEGSKA (reference sequence). Trimming removed 4 bases at V and 1 base at J, with 10 bases between. In nucleotides, the CDR3 is TGCAGTGCTACTATAGACAGGAACACTGAAGCTTTCTTT. Encoded protein: CSATIDRNTEAFF.

This chain joins TRBV24-1 and TRBJ2-5; possibly TRBD2 for D (6 bases). Germline CDR1 reads KGHDR; CDR2 reads SFDVKD. The CDR3 loop spans 14 amino acids. Trimming shortened V by 2 bases and J by 5 bases, and 11 bases separated the two germline ends. The CDR3 loop is CATSDSAGLETQYF. The CDR3 DNA reads as TGTGCCACCAGTGATTCGGCGGGGTTGGAGACCCAGTACTTC.

The chain combines TRBV10-3 with TRBJ2-1; TRBD2 agrees at 13 bases. Trimming took 6 bases from V and 6 from J; bases not matched to a gene: 5. The CDR3 covers 15 residues. Looked up from germline, CDR1 is ENHRY and CDR2 is SYGVKD. CDR3 residues: CAISKGLAGANEQFF. The CDR3 coding sequence is TGTGCCATCAGCAAAGGACTAGCGGGGGCCAATGAGCAGTTCTTC.

This clonotype came up many times. DNA for the CDR3: TGTGCCAGCAGCTTAGGGACAACTAACTATGGCTACACCTTC. This encodes CASSLGTTNYGYTF. The chain recombines TRBV7-4 with TRBJ1-2; TRBD1 might be the D (5 bases). This CDR3 has 14 amino acids. Germline V gene data show CDR1 as SGHVT and CDR2 as SQSDAQ. V shed 1 base and J shed 0 bases, with 6 bases lying between them.

This clonotype was detected only a few times. The V call is TRBV27, the J call TRBJ2-7; D remains ambiguous. The CDR3 is 13 amino acids. Germline V lookup: CDR1 MNHEY, CDR2 SMNVEV (reference sequence). Trimming cost V 4 bases and J 3 bases, with 10 bases left between them. CDR3 amino acids: CASSYGSVYEQYF. The CDR3 bases are TGTGCCAGCAGTTACGGGTCCGTCTACGAGCAGTACTTC.

This clonotype was seen a handful of times. The chain joins TRBV15 to TRBJ1-1, with 7 bases identical to TRBD1. Unmatched junction bases numbered 4, after V lost 4 bases and J lost 2 bases. Per germline, CDR1 LNHNV and CDR2 YYDKDF (reference sequence). The CDR3 extends over 14 amino acids. The CDR3 DNA follows: TGTGCCACCAGCACAAGGGACAGAAACACTGAAGCTTTCTTT. The encoded protein is CATSTRDRNTEAFF.

The table lists this clonotype with a few counts. The chain is built from TRBV18 and TRBJ1-4; possible D gene TRBD1, 5 bases. V was trimmed by 0 bases and J by 13 bases, leaving 21 bases between them. The germline V gene has CDR1 KGHSH and CDR2 LQKENI. The CDR3 runs 16 residues. The CDR3: CASSPPGGDRKGILFF. The CDR3 coding sequence is TGTGCCAGCTCACCACCGGGAGGGGATCGGAAGGGGATACTGTTTTTT.

This clonotype was seen ten or more times. The chain recombines TRBV7-3 with TRBJ2-1, with D possibly TRBD2 on 5 matching bases. Looked up from germline, CDR1 is SGHTA and CDR2 is FQGTGA. V gave up 5 bases and J gave up 10 bases, with 15 bases separating them. The CDR3 has 13 residues. This chain's CDR3 is CASSLAGPGEQFF. The DNA for the CDR3 is TGTGCCAGCAGCCTCGCGGGCCCGGGGGAGCAGTTCTTC.

Remarks on this clonotype: Here the CDR3 omits its conserved ending phenylalanine or tryptophan, so a read error is the likely source. The DNA is left out, because the CDR3 cannot be placed on it with certainty; the CDR3 is given as TCRdb lists it. The V gene is TRBV10-3, the J gene TRBJ2-1; the D call TRBD1 from the table was never checked on the DNA. The germline gives CDR1 ENHRY, CDR2 SYGVKD. Both ends counted, the CDR3 spans 13 residues. CDR3 residues: CAISEVTGGFTLL.

The chain is built from TRBV10-3 and TRBJ2-2; D is possibly TRBD1 or TRBD2 (5 bases each). The CDR3 has 15 residues. Germline assignment: CDR1 ENHRY and CDR2 SYGVKD. V shed 7 bases and J shed 5 bases, with 17 bases lying between them. DNA of the CDR3: TGTGCCATCAAAGGGGAACTAGTAGGGACCGGGGAGCTGTTTTTT. Its translation is CAIKGELVGTGELFF.

Note on this clonotype: Compared with germline, one end of the junction differs, possibly owing to a read error. The chain employs TRBV20-1 and TRBJ2-7; D remains ambiguous. The germline gives CDR1 DFQATT, CDR2 SNEGSKA (reference sequence). This CDR3 is built from 12 residues. The CDR3 loop is CSAGEQSYEQYF. As DNA, the CDR3 is TGCAGTGCTGGAGAACAGAGCTACGAGCAGTACTTC.

V usage is TRBV6-6 and J usage is TRBJ2-7, with 11 nucleotides matching TRBD2. Germline-derived CDR1 and CDR2 are MNHNY and SVGAGI (reference sequence). The V segment lost 6 bases and the J segment 7 bases; nucleotides outside the gene matches: 14. CDR3 size: 16 residues. CDR3 bases: TGTGCCAGCAGAGATCGGACTCTAGCGGGGGGTTTGGAGCAGTACTTC. As protein: CASRDRTLAGGLEQYF.

V gene TRBV11-3 combines with J gene TRBJ2-1; 7 positions agree with TRBD1. Trimming at V came to 2 bases and at J to 3 bases, leaving 4 bases not matched to a gene. The germline gives CDR1 SGHNT, CDR2 YENEEA. The CDR3 runs 15 residues. CDR3 bases: TGTGCCAGCAGCTTAAAGAACAGGGGCTACAATGAGCAGTTCTTC. Its protein product is CASSLKNRGYNEQFF.

The J gene is TRBJ2-1, the V gene TRBV5-4, with D possibly being TRBD2 (5 bases). Trimming stripped 7 bases from V and 0 bases from J, with 11 bases between. The CDR3 sequence is 14 residues long. Germline CDR1 reads SGHNT; CDR2 reads YYREEE (reference sequence). This CDR3 reads CASGLPSSYNEQFF. As DNA, the CDR3 is TGTGCCAGCGGACTCCCGAGCTCCTACAATGAGCAGTTCTTC.

This clonotype has only a few counts. J is TRBJ1-5 and V is TRBV11-2, with 7 bases lining up with TRBD1. Trimming removed 5 bases from V and 7 bases from J; junction bases left unmatched: 8. This CDR3 has 14 amino acids. Germline values: CDR1 SGHAT, CDR2 FQNNGV. The CDR3 DNA follows: TGTGCCAGCAGCGGGTCCAGGGGGGGCCAGCCCCAGCATTTT. It codes for CASSGSRGGQPQHF. The full variable domain, with the rest looked up from reference TRBV11-2 and TRBJ1-5, is EAGVAQSPRYKIIEKRQSVAFWCNPISGHATLYWYQQILGQGPKLLIQFQNNGVVDDSQLPKDRFSAERLKGVDSTLKIQPAKLEDSAVYLCASSGSRGGQPQHFGDGTRLSIL.